This entry describes one T cell receptor beta chain. Antigen specificity is unknown. The primer mix had 60 Vbeta and 13 Jbeta primers. TCRdb's table, derived via immunoSEQ multiplex PCR, lists solely in-frame clones and lacks some. The sample consists of more than 100,000 clones, roughly 80% of them appearing once. The entry originates in a study of cytomegalovirus exposure and HLA in healthy donors. Study-level background: Researchers found that roughly 80% of a few hundred genotyped donors fell within the Caucasian-associated ancestry cluster. Findings of the study overall: TCR beta chains associated with HLA were, in a later analysis, more clonally expanded than equally common others. Across HLA loci, a later analysis found differing TCR association rates, with DRB1 most and HLA-C fewest.

Although they were nominally healthy when sampled, donors likely had unrecorded immune exposures. This CDR3 is built from 19 residues. The V gene's germline CDR1 is SEHNR and CDR2 FQNEAQ (reference sequence). V lost 3 bases to trimming and J lost 2 bases; unmatched junction nucleotides: 10. What was sequenced was PBMCs. The V and J genes are TRBV7-9 and TRBJ2-7; 16 bases are a match to TRBD2. The clonotype was recovered from a man aged 25 to 45 in good health and CMV-seronegative. CDR3 amino acids: CASSFSLGTSGGGTYEQYF. CDR3 DNA sequence: TGTGCCAGCAGCTTCTCGCTGGGGACTAGCGGGGGGGGAACCTACGAGCAGTACTTC.